What follows are 21 T cell receptor beta chains derived from one specimen sequenced in a study of blood T cells in healthy people across ages. A J-beta primer mix and a sample-barcoded 5' primer were used in a second PCR of roughly 6 to 11 cycles. MiXCR, applied by TCRdb to the 5' RACE reads, yields one record per CDR3 protein. The sample includes 700,000 to 900,000 distinct CDR3 sequences, 20% to 30% of them seen just once. Another study also made use of these data, one on T cells of mothers and their children.

Material for sequencing was blood. The receptors stem from a boy younger than 18 in good health.

The rearrangement joins TRBV11-2 to TRBJ2-2; 10 bases are shared with TRBD2. The CDR3 totals 16 residues. The J segment lost 4 bases and the V segment lost 5 bases, leaving 7 bases of the junction unmatched. Germline V gene lookup returns CDR1 SGHAT and CDR2 FQNNGV. The CDR3 DNA reads as TGTGCCAGCAGCCTGCCTAGCGGGGGTAGCACCGGGGAGCTGTTTTTT. Residues: CASSLPSGGSTGELFF.

This chain uses TRBV5-4 with TRBJ2-7; D assignment may be TRBD1 or TRBD2 (5 bases each). This CDR3 is 14 amino acids long. V lost 0 bases, J lost 6 bases, and 13 bases lay in between. Germline CDR1 is SGHNT and CDR2 is YYREEE (reference sequence). The CDR3 protein is CASSLGVVGTEQYF. Written as DNA, the CDR3 is TGTGCCAGCAGCTTGGGAGTCGTAGGGACCGAGCAGTACTTC.

This clonotype turned up a few times. This rearrangement joins TRBV6-2 or TRBV6-3 to TRBJ2-3, with 7 positions matching TRBD2. Germline V gene lookup returns CDR1 MNHEY and CDR2 SVGEGT. Trimming at V came to 2 bases and at J to 2 bases, leaving 1 base not matched to a gene. The CDR3 contains 14 residues. DNA of the CDR3: TGTGCCAGCAGTTACGGGAGGGACACAGATACGCAGTATTTT. As protein: CASSYGRDTDTQYF.

The J gene is TRBJ2-7, the V gene TRBV5-1; D is undetermined. The J call is doubtful: the DNA matches TRBJ2-4 better. Germline CDR1 and CDR2: SGHRS and YFSETQ. The CDR3 runs 16 residues. CDR3 loop: CASSLVTNPGKNIQYF. The CDR3 DNA reads as TGCGCCAGCAGCCTTGTGACAAACCCAGGAAAAAACATTCAGTACTTC.

Of note for this clonotype: Sequence at one end of the junction differs from germline and may be a read error. The V and J genes are TRBV4-1 and TRBJ2-5; 12 bases align to TRBD2. The CDR3 covers 16 residues. CDR1 and CDR2 (germline): MGHRA, YSYEKL. In DNA, the CDR3 is TGCGCCAGCAGCCTTACTAGCGGGAGGATTCAAGAGGCCCAGTACTTC. Its translation is CASSLTSGRIQEAQYF.

The chain couples TRBV5-1 to TRBJ2-5; D is uncertain. The end of the DNA fits TRBJ2-1 better, so the J call may be wrong. The CDR3 sequence is 14 residues long. Germline loops: CDR1 SGHRS, CDR2 YFSETQ. CDR3 region: CASSLVGHYNEQFF. In nucleotides, the CDR3 is TGCGCCAGCAGCTTGGTAGGCCACTACAATGAGCAGTTCTTC.

This clonotype showed up just a few times. The rearrangement uses TRBV9 and TRBJ2-5; D call uncertain. Germline values: CDR1 SGDLS, CDR2 YYNGEE. The CDR3 has 15 residues. V lost 1 base to trimming and J lost 5 bases, with 15 bases between them. CDR3 nucleotides: TGTGCCAGCAGCGTAAATCCCTGGGCCCCGGAGACCCAGTACTTC. This codes for CASSVNPWAPETQYF.

The chain recombines TRBV28 with TRBJ2-1, with 13 bases that match TRBD2. CDR3 size: 15 residues. Germline lookup yields CDR1 MDHEN and CDR2 SYDVKM. V trimming: 5 bases; J trimming: 7 bases; junction bases outside the gene matches: 5. The CDR3 spells CASSTTTSGRNEQFF. The CDR3 DNA is TGTGCCAGCAGTACCACGACTAGCGGGAGGAATGAGCAGTTCTTC.

The gene calls are TRBV7-9 and TRBJ2-3, with D unclear. This CDR3 region has 11 residues. The germline V gene encodes CDR1 SEHNR and CDR2 FQNEAQ (reference sequence). Trimming took off 8 bases at V and 0 bases at J, with 3 bases between the two ends. This CDR3 is CASDSTDTQYF. The CDR3 coding sequence is TGTGCCAGCGATAGCACAGATACGCAGTATTTT.

This clonotype has just a few counts. V usage is TRBV6-1 and J usage is TRBJ2-5, with TRBD2 matching 7 bases. The junction had 9 bases not matched to a gene; V was cut back by 3 bases and J by 2 bases. The germline V gene encodes CDR1 MNHNS and CDR2 SASEGT. CDR3 length equals 16 residues. CDR3 nucleotides: TGTGCCAGCAGTGACCCGGGACTACCTTTACAAGAGACCCAGTACTTC. Translating gives CASSDPGLPLQETQYF.

The chain links TRBV10-1 to TRBJ2-1; the match to TRBD1 covers 7 bases. The J call could be wrong; TRBJ2-7 is a better fit for the DNA end. CDR1 and CDR2 from the germline V gene are WNHNN and SYGVQD (reference sequence). The CDR3 runs 14 residues. CDR3 in amino acids: CASSDRQGSYEQYF. The CDR3 region has the DNA TGCGCCAGCAGTGATCGACAGGGCTCCTACGAGCAGTACTTC.

The J gene is TRBJ2-1, the V gene TRBV6-2 or TRBV6-3; the match to TRBD1 covers 8 bases. The germline V gene encodes CDR1 MNHEY and CDR2 SVGEGT. The J segment lost 12 bases and the V segment lost 2 bases, leaving 9 bases of the junction unmatched. The CDR3 is 14 amino acids. The CDR3 sequence is CASSYADRGSRQFF. In DNA, the CDR3 is TGTGCCAGCAGTTACGCCGACAGGGGTTCGAGGCAGTTCTTC.

This clonotype has a count of ten or more. The chain has TRBV7-3 and TRBJ2-5; D unclear. This CDR3 is built from 13 residues. From germline, CDR1 is SGHTA and CDR2 FQGTGA. Between the trimmed V and J ends, which lost 0 bases and 2 bases, there was a span of 4 bases. CDR3 nucleotide sequence: TGTGCCAGCAGCTTAACTCATCAAGAGACCCAGTACTTC. Its protein is CASSLTHQETQYF.

J is TRBJ2-4 and V is TRBV12-3 or TRBV12-4; 9 positions agree with TRBD1. There are 13 residues in the CDR3. V was clipped by 8 bases and J by 8 bases; unmatched bases: 7. CDR3 sequence (DNA): TGTGCCAGCGGCCTACAGGGGGCTTACATTCAGTACTTC. It encodes CASGLQGAYIQYF.

The chain links TRBV20-1 to TRBJ1-3; D remains ambiguous. Germline CDR1 is DFQATT and CDR2 is SNEGSKA (reference sequence). Trimming pared 1 base from V and 2 bases from J, leaving 6 bases between. CDR3 length: 13 amino acids. The CDR3 region has the DNA TGCAGTGCTAGAGCCAGAACTGGAAACACCATATATTTT. Its translation is CSARARTGNTIYF.

The CDR3, as DNA: TGCGCCAGCAGCTTGAGAAAGACGGGGCGGTTTGTGAACACTGAAGCTTTCTTT. Its protein is CASSLRKTGRFVNTEAFF. This chain uses TRBV5-1 with TRBJ1-1; the D gene is possibly TRBD1 (5 bases). In germline, CDR1 is SGHRS, CDR2 YFSETQ. CDR3 length: 18 amino acids. Between the trimmed V and J ends, which lost 1 base and 0 bases, there was a span of 19 bases.

This clonotype was counted between two and nine times. V usage is TRBV6-1 and J usage is TRBJ1-2; 10 bases match TRBD1. Germline trimming cut 5 bases from V and 0 bases from J; bases unmatched to any gene: 6. The CDR3 is 16 residues long. Germline CDR1 MNHNS, CDR2 SASEGT. The CDR3 is CASSRQGASSNYGYTF. The DNA for the CDR3 is TGTGCCAGCAGTCGACAGGGGGCCTCTTCTAACTATGGCTACACCTTC.

V is TRBV27 and J is TRBJ1-5; D is unclear. Trimming pared 4 bases from V and 9 bases from J, leaving 13 bases between. In germline, CDR1 is MNHEY, CDR2 SMNVEV (reference sequence). This CDR3 has 13 amino acids. The CDR3, as DNA: TGTGCCAGCAGTTCTGTGGGCCATGTGCCCCAGCATTTT. Amino acids: CASSSVGHVPQHF.

A word on this clonotype: Sequence at one end of the junction differs from germline and may be a read error. V is TRBV3-1 and J is TRBJ2-7; D is unresolved. CDR1 is LGHDT and CDR2 is YNNKEL in the germline V gene (reference sequence). This CDR3 contains 17 residues. The CDR3 protein is CASSQGSVDGEHYEQYF. DNA of the CDR3: TGTGCCAGTAGCCAAGGATCGGTAGACGGAGAACACTACGAGCAGTACTTC.

The chain uses TRBV2 and TRBJ2-5; the D gene is possibly TRBD1 (5 bases). Looked up from germline, CDR1 is SNHLY and CDR2 is FYNNEI. The CDR3 spans 15 residues. The V end was cut by 5 bases, the J end by 6 bases, with 19 bases between. The CDR3 DNA reads TGTGCCAGCAGTTTCAACGTAGGGGTTATAAAGACCCAGTACTTC. It encodes CASSFNVGVIKTQYF.

This chain uses TRBV2 with TRBJ2-5, with 12 positions matching TRBD2. After removal of 6 bases from V and 5 bases from J, the junction contained 7 bases not matched to a gene. This CDR3 has 15 residues. The germline V gene has CDR1 SNHLY and CDR2 FYNNEI. This CDR3 is CASRFLAGGRETQYF. As DNA, the CDR3 is TGTGCCAGCAGATTTCTAGCGGGGGGGAGGGAGACCCAGTACTTC.